The sample holds many counts of the clone carrying this T cell receptor (beta chain). This sample is part of a study of CD8+CD57+ T cells in acquired aplastic anemia. Unmatched junction bases numbered 9, after V lost 5 bases and J lost 5 bases. The CDR3 runs to 15 residues. Germline V gives CDR1 SEHNR, CDR2 FQNEAQ (reference sequence). Template material for TCR beta VDJ and CDR3 profiling consisted of genomic DNA. MiXCR, applied by TCRdb to the reads, yields one record per CDR3 protein. The data hold 250,000 to 300,000 distinct CDR3 sequences, with approximately 56% observed a single time. Sequenced sample: sorted CD4+, CD8+, or CD8+CD57+ T cells (not recorded which) from PBMCs. This receptor was identified in a human donor with severe aplastic anemia or a healthy control (not recorded which). This sequence joins TRBV7-9 and TRBJ2-1; the match to TRBD2 covers 7 bases. Written as DNA, the CDR3 is TGTGCCAGCAGCGATACCCTAGCGGAGAACAATGAGCAGTTCTTC. It specifies CASSDTLAENNEQFF.